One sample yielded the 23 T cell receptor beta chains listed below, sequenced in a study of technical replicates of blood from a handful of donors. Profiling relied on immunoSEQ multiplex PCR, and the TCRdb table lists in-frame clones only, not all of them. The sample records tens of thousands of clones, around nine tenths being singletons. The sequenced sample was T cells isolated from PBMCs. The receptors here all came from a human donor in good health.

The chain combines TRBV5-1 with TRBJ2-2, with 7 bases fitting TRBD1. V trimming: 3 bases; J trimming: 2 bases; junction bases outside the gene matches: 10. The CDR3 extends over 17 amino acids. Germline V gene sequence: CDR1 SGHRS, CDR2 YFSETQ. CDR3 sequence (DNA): TGCGCCAGCAGCTCGCTGTACCGGGACAGAAACACCGGGGAGCTGTTTTTT. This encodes CASSSLYRDRNTGELFF.

As DNA, the CDR3 is TGTGCCAGCAGCTCTTGGACAGGGAGCTACAATGAGCAGTTCTTC. Translated: CASSSWTGSYNEQFF. The chain employs TRBV7-9 and TRBJ2-1; 8 bases are shared with TRBD1. The CDR3 is 15 amino acids. Germline CDR1 SEHNR, CDR2 FQNEAQ (reference sequence). V lost 4 bases, J lost 3 bases, and 5 bases stayed unmatched.

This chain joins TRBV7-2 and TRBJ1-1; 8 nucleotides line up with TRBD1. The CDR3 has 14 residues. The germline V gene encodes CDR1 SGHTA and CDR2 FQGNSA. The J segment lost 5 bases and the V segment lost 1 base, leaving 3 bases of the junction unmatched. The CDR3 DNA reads TGTGCCAGCAGCTTAGATACAGGGGGAACTGAAGCTTTCTTT. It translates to CASSLDTGGTEAFF.

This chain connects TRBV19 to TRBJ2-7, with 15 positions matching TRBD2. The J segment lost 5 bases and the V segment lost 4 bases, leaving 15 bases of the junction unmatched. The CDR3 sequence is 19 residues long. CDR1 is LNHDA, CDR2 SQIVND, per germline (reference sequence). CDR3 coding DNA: TGTGCCAGTAGTAAGGGACTAGCGGGGGGCTCGGTGAATAGCGACGAGCAGTACTTC. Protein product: CASSKGLAGGSVNSDEQYF.

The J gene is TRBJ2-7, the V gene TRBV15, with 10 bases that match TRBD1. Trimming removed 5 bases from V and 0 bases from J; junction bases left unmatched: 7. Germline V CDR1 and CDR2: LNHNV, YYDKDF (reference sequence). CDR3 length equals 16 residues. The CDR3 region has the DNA TGTGCCACCAGCTCCCGCCGGGACAGGGGCTCCTACGAGCAGTACTTC. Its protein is CATSSRRDRGSYEQYF.

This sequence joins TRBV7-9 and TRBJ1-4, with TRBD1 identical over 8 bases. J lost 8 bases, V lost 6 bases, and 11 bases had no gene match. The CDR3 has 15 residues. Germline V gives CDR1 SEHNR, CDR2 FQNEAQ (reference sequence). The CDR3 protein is CASRDEDREGEKLFF. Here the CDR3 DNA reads TGTGCCAGCAGAGATGAGGACAGGGAGGGGGAAAAACTGTTTTTT.

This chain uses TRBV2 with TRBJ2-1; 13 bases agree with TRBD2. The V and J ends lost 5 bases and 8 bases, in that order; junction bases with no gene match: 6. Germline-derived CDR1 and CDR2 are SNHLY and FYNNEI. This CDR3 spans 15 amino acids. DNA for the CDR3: TGTGCCAGCAGTACTAGCGGGAGGGGGATCGATGAGCAGTTCTTC. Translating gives CASSTSGRGIDEQFF.

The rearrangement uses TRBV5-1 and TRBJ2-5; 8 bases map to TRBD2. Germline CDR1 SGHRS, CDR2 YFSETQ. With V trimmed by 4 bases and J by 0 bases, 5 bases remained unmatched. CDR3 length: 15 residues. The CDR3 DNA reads TGCGCCAGCAGCACGGCACTAGCGGACCAAGAGACCCAGTACTTC. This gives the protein CASSTALADQETQYF.

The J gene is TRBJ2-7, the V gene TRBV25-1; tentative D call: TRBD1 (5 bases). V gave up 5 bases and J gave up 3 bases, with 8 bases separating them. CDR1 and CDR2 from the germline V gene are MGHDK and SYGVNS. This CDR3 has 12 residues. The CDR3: CASSRQFYEQYF. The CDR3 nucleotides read TGTGCCAGCAGTCGACAGTTCTACGAGCAGTACTTC.

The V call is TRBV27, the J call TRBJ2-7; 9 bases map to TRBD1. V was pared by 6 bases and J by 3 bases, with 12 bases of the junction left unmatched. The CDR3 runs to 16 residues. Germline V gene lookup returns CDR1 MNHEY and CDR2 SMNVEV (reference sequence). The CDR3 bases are TGTGCCAGCAGGGGAAACAGGGGGCGAAAGGACTACGAGCAGTACTTC. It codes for CASRGNRGRKDYEQYF.

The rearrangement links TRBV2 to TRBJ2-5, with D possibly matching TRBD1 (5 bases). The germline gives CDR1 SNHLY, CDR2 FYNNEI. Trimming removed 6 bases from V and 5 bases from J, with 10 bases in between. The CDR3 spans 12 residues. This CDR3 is CASSREQETQYF. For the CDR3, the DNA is TGTGCCAGCAGCAGGGAACAGGAGACCCAGTACTTC.

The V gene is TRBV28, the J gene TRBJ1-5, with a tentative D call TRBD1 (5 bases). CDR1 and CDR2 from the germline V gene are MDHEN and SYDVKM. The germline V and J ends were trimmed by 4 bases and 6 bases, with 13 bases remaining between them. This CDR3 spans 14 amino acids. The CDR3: CASSSWGDGQPQHF. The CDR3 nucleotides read TGTGCCAGCAGTTCGTGGGGGGATGGTCAGCCCCAGCATTTT.

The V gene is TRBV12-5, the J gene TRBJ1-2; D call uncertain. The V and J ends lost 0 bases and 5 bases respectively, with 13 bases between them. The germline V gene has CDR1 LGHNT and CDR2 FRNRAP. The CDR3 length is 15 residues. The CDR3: CASGLVSRHSYGYTF. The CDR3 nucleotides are TGTGCTAGTGGTTTGGTATCGCGACATTCTTATGGCTACACCTTC. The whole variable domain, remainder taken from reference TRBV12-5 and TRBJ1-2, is DARVTQTPRHKVTEMGQEVTMRCQPILGHNTVFWYRQTMMQGLELLAYFRNRAPLDDSGMPKDRFSAEMPDATLATLKIQPSEPRDSAVYFCASGLVSRHSYGYTFGSGTRLTVV.

In DNA form, the CDR3 reads TGTGCCAGCAGCCAAATAGGGGGTCGTGAGCAGTACTTC. Its translation: CASSQIGGREQYF. The chain carries TRBV6-5 and TRBJ2-7; perhaps TRBD1 as D (6 bases). Germline loops: CDR1 MNHEY, CDR2 SVGAGI. Trimming took 6 bases from V and 7 from J, leaving 16 bases between them. The CDR3 extends over 13 amino acids.

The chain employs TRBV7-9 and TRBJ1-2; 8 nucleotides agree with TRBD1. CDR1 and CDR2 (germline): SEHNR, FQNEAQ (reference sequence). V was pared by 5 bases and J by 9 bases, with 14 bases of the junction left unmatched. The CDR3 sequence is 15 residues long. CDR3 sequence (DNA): TGTGCCAGCAGCCCACGGACAGGGTTTACCCCTAGCTACACCTTC. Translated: CASSPRTGFTPSYTF.

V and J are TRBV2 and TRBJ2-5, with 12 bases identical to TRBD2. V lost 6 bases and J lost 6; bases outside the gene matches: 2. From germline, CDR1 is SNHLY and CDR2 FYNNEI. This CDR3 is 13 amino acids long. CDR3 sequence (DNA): TGTGCCAGCAGGACTAGCGGGGGTCAGACCCAGTACTTC. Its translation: CASRTSGGQTQYF.

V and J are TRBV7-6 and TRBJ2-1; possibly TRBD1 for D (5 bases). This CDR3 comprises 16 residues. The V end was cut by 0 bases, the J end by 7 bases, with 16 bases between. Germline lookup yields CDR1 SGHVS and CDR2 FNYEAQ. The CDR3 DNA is TGTGCCAGCAGCTTAGCTACATGGGGCTTTGGTAATGAGCAGTTCTTC. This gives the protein CASSLATWGFGNEQFF. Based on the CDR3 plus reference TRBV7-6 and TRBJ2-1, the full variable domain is GAGVSQSPRYKVTKRGQDVALRCDPISGHVSLYWYRQALGQGPEFLTYFNYEAQQDKSGLPNDRFSAERPEGSISTLTIQRTEQRDSAMYRCASSLATWGFGNEQFFGPGTRLTVL.

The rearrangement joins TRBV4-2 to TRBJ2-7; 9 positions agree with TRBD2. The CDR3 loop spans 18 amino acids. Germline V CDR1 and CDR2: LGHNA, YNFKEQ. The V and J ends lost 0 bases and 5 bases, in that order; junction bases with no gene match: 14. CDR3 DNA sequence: TGTGCCAGCAGCCAAGAGGTTAGCGGGGGCCTGGGTTCTAACGAGCAGTACTTC. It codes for CASSQEVSGGLGSNEQYF.

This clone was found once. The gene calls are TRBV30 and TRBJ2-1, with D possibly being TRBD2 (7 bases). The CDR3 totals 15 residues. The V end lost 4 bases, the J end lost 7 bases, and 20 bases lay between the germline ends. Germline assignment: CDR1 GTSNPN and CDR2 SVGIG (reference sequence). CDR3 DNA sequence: TGTGCCTGGACCAAGGGAGGGGGGTTGAGGAATGAGCAGTTCTTC. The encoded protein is CAWTKGGGLRNEQFF.

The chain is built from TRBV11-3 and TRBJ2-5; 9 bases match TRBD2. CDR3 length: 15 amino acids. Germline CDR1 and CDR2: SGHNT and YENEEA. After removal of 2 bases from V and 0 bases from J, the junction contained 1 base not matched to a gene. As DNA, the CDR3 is TGTGCCAGCAGCTTACGCGGGGGGGACCAAGAGACCCAGTACTTC. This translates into CASSLRGGDQETQYF.

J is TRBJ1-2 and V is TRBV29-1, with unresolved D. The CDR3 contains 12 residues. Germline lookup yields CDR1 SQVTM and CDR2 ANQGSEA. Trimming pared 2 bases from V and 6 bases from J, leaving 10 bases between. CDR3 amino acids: CSVEHVTNGYTF. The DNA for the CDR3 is TGCAGCGTTGAACATGTGACAAATGGCTACACCTTC.

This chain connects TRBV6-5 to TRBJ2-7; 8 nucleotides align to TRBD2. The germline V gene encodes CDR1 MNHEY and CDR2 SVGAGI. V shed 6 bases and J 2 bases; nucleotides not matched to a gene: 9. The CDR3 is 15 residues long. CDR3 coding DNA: TGTGCCAGCAGGCGGGGGGTAGGGGTCCCCTACGAGCAGTACTTC. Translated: CASRRGVGVPYEQYF.

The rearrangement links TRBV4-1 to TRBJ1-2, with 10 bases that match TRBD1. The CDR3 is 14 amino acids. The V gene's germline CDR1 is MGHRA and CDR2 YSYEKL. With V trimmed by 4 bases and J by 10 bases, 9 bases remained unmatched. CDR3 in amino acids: CASSPKWDRGPYTF. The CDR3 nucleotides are TGCGCCAGCAGCCCTAAATGGGACAGGGGACCCTACACCTTC.